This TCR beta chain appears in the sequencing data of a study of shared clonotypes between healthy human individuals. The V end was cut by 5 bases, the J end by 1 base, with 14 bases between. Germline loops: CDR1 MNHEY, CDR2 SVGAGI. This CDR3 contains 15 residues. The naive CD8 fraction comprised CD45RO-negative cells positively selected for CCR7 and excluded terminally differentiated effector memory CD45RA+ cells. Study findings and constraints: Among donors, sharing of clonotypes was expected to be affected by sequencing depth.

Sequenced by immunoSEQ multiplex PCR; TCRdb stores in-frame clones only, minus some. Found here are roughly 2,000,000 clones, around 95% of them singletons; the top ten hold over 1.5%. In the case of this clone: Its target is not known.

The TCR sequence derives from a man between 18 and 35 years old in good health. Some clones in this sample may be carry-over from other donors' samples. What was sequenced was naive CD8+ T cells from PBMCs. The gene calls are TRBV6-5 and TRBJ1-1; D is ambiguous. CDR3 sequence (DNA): TGTGCCAGCAGTGGAGAGTGGAGTAGGAACACTGAAGCTTTCTTT. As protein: CASSGEWSRNTEAFF.